Shown below are 23 T cell receptor beta chains from a single sample sequenced in a study of cytomegalovirus exposure and HLA in healthy donors. Measured with immunoSEQ multiplex PCR; TCRdb has only the in-frame clones, and not every one. The table shows approximately 100,000 clones, with 88% occurring only once. The sample consisted of PBMCs. These TCRs come from a woman between 18 and 30 years old in good health and CMV-seropositive.

V and J are TRBV6-5 and TRBJ1-5; tentative D call: TRBD1 (5 bases). This CDR3 comprises 13 residues. Germline lookup yields CDR1 MNHEY and CDR2 SVGAGI. Trimming pared 4 bases from V and 6 bases from J, leaving 10 bases between. The CDR3 here is CASSSKGVQPQHF. DNA for the CDR3: TGTGCCAGCAGTTCCAAAGGGGTTCAGCCCCAGCATTTT.

V usage is TRBV29-1 and J usage is TRBJ2-3; TRBD2 aligns across 14 bases. Losses at the gene ends were 8 bases for V and 4 bases for J; bases not matched to a gene: 2. Germline V gives CDR1 SQVTM, CDR2 ANQGSEA. This CDR3 comprises 13 residues. The CDR3 DNA reads as TGCAGCAAGACTAGCGGGGGGGCAGATACGCAGTATTTT. This encodes CSKTSGGADTQYF.

CDR3 DNA sequence: TGTGCCAGCCACCGGGGGGGGACCACTAATTCACCCCTCCACTTT. Translation: CASHRGGTTNSPLHF. V and J are TRBV28 and TRBJ1-6; the D gene is possibly TRBD1 (5 bases). The CDR3 covers 15 residues. Germline CDR1 is MDHEN and CDR2 is SYDVKM. V dropped 8 bases and J dropped 6 bases, with 17 bases sitting between them.

The gene calls are TRBV4-3 and TRBJ2-1; 7 bases are a match to TRBD1. This CDR3 spans 16 amino acids. Germline V lookup: CDR1 LGHNA, CDR2 YSLEER. J was trimmed by 7 bases and V by 4 bases; bases with no gene match: 13. CDR3 loop: CASSRGSGGGLNEQFF. In nucleotides, the CDR3 is TGCGCCAGCAGCCGGGGATCAGGGGGTGGTTTGAATGAGCAGTTCTTC.

The V and J genes are TRBV28 and TRBJ2-5, with a tentative D call TRBD1 (5 bases). Between the trimmed V and J ends, which lost 7 bases and 5 bases, there was a span of 20 bases. The CDR3 sequence is 15 residues long. Germline V gene lookup returns CDR1 MDHEN and CDR2 SYDVKM. The DNA of the CDR3 is TGTGCCAGCACTTACCACTCCAGGGATGGGGAGACCCAGTACTTC. This encodes CASTYHSRDGETQYF.

This clone was detected once. The chain joins TRBV28 to TRBJ2-7, with D maybe TRBD1 (6 bases). Deletions cut 4 bases from V and 13 bases from J, with 14 bases between. Germline V gene data show CDR1 as MDHEN and CDR2 as SYDVKM. CDR3 length: 11 residues. The DNA for the CDR3 is TGTGCCAGCAGTTCCAGACAGGAGATCTACGTC. Translated, it gives CASSSRQEIYV.

The chain carries TRBV4-3 and TRBJ2-1, with 7 bases that match TRBD2. V lost 4 bases to trimming and J lost 0 bases; unmatched junction nucleotides: 6. This CDR3 has 16 residues. CDR1 and CDR2 from the germline V gene are LGHNA and YSLEER. The CDR3 is CASSRQAGPSYNEQFF. The CDR3 nucleotides read TGCGCCAGCAGCCGGCAAGCGGGGCCCTCCTACAATGAGCAGTTCTTC.

The V and J genes are TRBV19 and TRBJ2-2; a possible D gene is TRBD2 (5 bases). The CDR3 contains 17 residues. CDR1 and CDR2 (germline): LNHDA, SQIVND (reference sequence). Deletions cut 6 bases from V and 0 bases from J, with 17 bases between. The CDR3 loop is CASSRSGLPANTGELFF. CDR3 in DNA: TGTGCCAGTAGCCGATCAGGACTGCCAGCGAACACCGGGGAGCTGTTTTTT. Drawing the rest from reference TRBV19 and TRBJ2-2, the complete variable domain is DGGITQSPKYLFRKEGQNVTLSCEQNLNHDAMYWYRQDPGQGLRLIYYSQIVNDFQKGDIAEGYSVSREKKESFPLTVTSAQKNPTAFYLCASSRSGLPANTGELFFGEGSRLTVL.

The V gene is TRBV6-5, the J gene TRBJ1-3; 7 bases agree with TRBD1. There are 14 residues in the CDR3. The trim removed 6 bases at V and 2 bases at J, leaving 4 bases unmatched. Germline V gene lookup returns CDR1 MNHEY and CDR2 SVGAGI. The CDR3, as DNA: TGTGCCAGCAGGAGACAGGGAGCTGGAAACACCATATATTTT. Protein: CASRRQGAGNTIYF.

The chain employs TRBV27 and TRBJ2-1, with TRBD2 matching over 8 bases. The J segment lost 4 bases and the V segment lost 5 bases, leaving 7 bases of the junction unmatched. The germline V gene has CDR1 MNHEY and CDR2 SMNVEV (reference sequence). This CDR3 is 15 amino acids long. CDR3 sequence (DNA): TGTGCCAGCAGTCCGCGGGGGGCCACATACAATGAGCAGTTCTTC. This gives the protein CASSPRGATYNEQFF.

The chain recombines TRBV7-2 with TRBJ2-3, with 9 bases lining up with TRBD2. This CDR3 spans 15 amino acids. Germline assignment: CDR1 SGHTA and CDR2 FQGNSA. The junction had 6 bases not matched to a gene; V was cut back by 3 bases and J by 5 bases. The CDR3 is CASSFGGGAGDTQYF. CDR3 DNA sequence: TGTGCCAGCAGCTTTGGCGGGGGGGCCGGAGATACGCAGTATTTT. The variable domain in full, completed from reference TRBV7-2 and TRBJ2-3, reads GAGVSQSPSNKVTEKGKDVELRCDPISGHTALYWYRQSLGQGLEFLIYFQGNSAPDKSGLPSDRFSAERTGGSVSTLTIQRTQQEDSAVYLCASSFGGGAGDTQYFGPGTRLTVL.

This rearrangement joins TRBV6-5 to TRBJ2-7; D gene uncertain. V shed 2 bases and J shed 0 bases, with 11 bases lying between them. CDR3 length equals 15 residues. The V gene's germline CDR1 is MNHEY and CDR2 SVGAGI. The CDR3 DNA reads as TGTGCCAGCAGTTACATCGACGTTAGCTCCTACGAGCAGTACGTC. The encoded protein is CASSYIDVSSYEQYV.

The chain combines TRBV27 with TRBJ1-5; D uncertain. The CDR3 runs 15 residues. In germline, CDR1 is MNHEY, CDR2 SMNVEV (reference sequence). V was cut by 6 bases and J by 2 bases, with 14 bases left in between. In DNA form, the CDR3 reads TGTGCCAGCAGCCCAACAAGCCGGGGCAATCAGCCCCAGCATTTT. It translates to CASSPTSRGNQPQHF.

A single count supports this clone. The rearrangement joins TRBV19 to TRBJ1-5, with a tentative D call TRBD1 (5 bases). Germline CDR1 reads LNHDA; CDR2 reads SQIVND (reference sequence). Deletions cut 0 bases from V and 7 bases from J, with 16 bases between. This CDR3 is 16 amino acids long. CDR3 loop: CASSIESQGSGQPQHF. The DNA of the CDR3 is TGTGCCAGTAGTATAGAGTCTCAGGGTAGTGGGCAGCCCCAGCATTTT. The whole variable domain, filled in from reference TRBV19 and TRBJ1-5, reads DGGITQSPKYLFRKEGQNVTLSCEQNLNHDAMYWYRQDPGQGLRLIYYSQIVNDFQKGDIAEGYSVSREKKESFPLTVTSAQKNPTAFYLCASSIESQGSGQPQHFGDGTRLSIL.

The genes are TRBV2 and TRBJ1-1; 7 bases match TRBD1. The CDR3 covers 12 residues. Trimming removed 7 bases from V and 4 bases from J; junction bases left unmatched: 3. Per the germline V gene, CDR1 is SNHLY and CDR2 is FYNNEI. CDR3 bases: TGTGCCAGCAAGACAGGGCCCACTGAAGCTTTCTTT. Protein product: CASKTGPTEAFF. Filled out from reference TRBV2 and TRBJ1-1, the complete variable domain reads EPEVTQTPSHQVTQMGQEVILRCVPISNHLYFYWYRQILGQKVEFLVSFYNNEISEKSEIFDDQFSVERPDGSNFTLKIRSTKLEDSAMYFCASKTGPTEAFFGQGTRLTVV.

The CDR3 DNA reads TGTGCCAGCAGCTTAGGGGGGCGCAATGAGCAGTTCTTC. It encodes CASSLGGRNEQFF. The chain is built from TRBV11-3 and TRBJ2-1; possibly TRBD1 for D (6 bases). The ends were cut back, 1 base at V and 6 bases at J, with 7 bases in the middle. The CDR3 spans 13 residues. From germline, CDR1 is SGHNT and CDR2 YENEEA. Combining the CDR3 with reference TRBV11-3 and TRBJ2-1 gives the whole variable domain EAGVVQSPRYKIIEKKQPVAFWCNPISGHNTLYWYLQNLGQGPELLIRYENEEAVDDSQLPKDRFSAERLKGVDSTLKIQPAELGDSAVYLCASSLGGRNEQFFGPGTRLTVL.

The rearrangement links TRBV6-1 to TRBJ1-6, with TRBD1 matching 7 bases. The CDR3 loop spans 14 amino acids. V was pared by 2 bases and J by 10 bases, with 5 bases of the junction left unmatched. In germline, CDR1 is MNHNS, CDR2 SASEGT. CDR3 nucleotide sequence: TGTGCCAGCAGTGAAACGACAGGGTGGTCACCCCTCCACTTT. Its translation: CASSETTGWSPLHF.

A single count supports this clone. The chain has TRBV9 and TRBJ1-1; D is unclear. There are 13 residues in the CDR3. V shed 4 bases and J shed 7 bases, with 14 bases lying between them. Germline CDR1 and CDR2: SGDLS and YYNGEE. CDR3 DNA sequence: TGTGCCAGCAGCCCCCCGTCGTCGGGTGAAGCTTTCTTT. It codes for CASSPPSSGEAFF.

The rearrangement uses TRBV6-1 and TRBJ1-4, with 8 bases fitting TRBD1. Trimming at V came to 4 bases and at J to 4 bases, leaving 8 bases not matched to a gene. The CDR3 totals 16 residues. Per germline, CDR1 MNHNS and CDR2 SASEGT. The CDR3 DNA sequence: TGTGCCAGCAGTGGTACAGGGGGATATATTAATGAAAAACTGTTTTTT. It encodes CASSGTGGYINEKLFF.

This chain joins TRBV27 and TRBJ1-4, with D uncertain. Trimming stripped 3 bases from V and 4 bases from J, with 3 bases between. The CDR3 sequence is 12 residues long. Germline V CDR1 and CDR2: MNHEY, SMNVEV (reference sequence). CDR3 sequence reads: CASSFLNEKLFF. CDR3 nucleotide sequence: TGTGCCAGCAGTTTCCTTAATGAAAAACTGTTTTTT.

This clone was picked up one time. The chain combines TRBV27 with TRBJ1-1, with D possibly matching TRBD1 (5 bases). The CDR3 totals 12 residues. Germline values: CDR1 MNHEY, CDR2 SMNVEV (reference sequence). V was shortened by 6 bases and J by 3 bases, with 8 bases between the two germline ends. The CDR3 DNA reads TGTGCCAGCAGCTCACAGGACACTGAAGCTTTCTTT. This gives the protein CASSSQDTEAFF.

This chain connects TRBV7-2 to TRBJ1-4; D is undetermined. The germline gives CDR1 SGHTA, CDR2 FQGNSA. With 7 bases removed from V and 4 bases from J, the gap between germline ends came to 13 bases. The CDR3 is made up of 14 amino acids. This CDR3 is CASTRGSHNEKLFF. The DNA of the CDR3 is TGTGCCAGCACCAGAGGCAGTCATAATGAAAAACTGTTTTTT.

The chain couples TRBV9 to TRBJ1-2; a possible D gene is TRBD1 (6 bases). This CDR3 contains 15 residues. The ends were cut back, 2 bases at V and 2 bases at J, with 13 bases in the middle. Germline CDR1 is SGDLS and CDR2 is YYNGEE. Written as DNA, the CDR3 is TGTGCCAGCAGCGTCCCAGGGGTCCTAAACTATGGCTACACCTTC. Its translation: CASSVPGVLNYGYTF.